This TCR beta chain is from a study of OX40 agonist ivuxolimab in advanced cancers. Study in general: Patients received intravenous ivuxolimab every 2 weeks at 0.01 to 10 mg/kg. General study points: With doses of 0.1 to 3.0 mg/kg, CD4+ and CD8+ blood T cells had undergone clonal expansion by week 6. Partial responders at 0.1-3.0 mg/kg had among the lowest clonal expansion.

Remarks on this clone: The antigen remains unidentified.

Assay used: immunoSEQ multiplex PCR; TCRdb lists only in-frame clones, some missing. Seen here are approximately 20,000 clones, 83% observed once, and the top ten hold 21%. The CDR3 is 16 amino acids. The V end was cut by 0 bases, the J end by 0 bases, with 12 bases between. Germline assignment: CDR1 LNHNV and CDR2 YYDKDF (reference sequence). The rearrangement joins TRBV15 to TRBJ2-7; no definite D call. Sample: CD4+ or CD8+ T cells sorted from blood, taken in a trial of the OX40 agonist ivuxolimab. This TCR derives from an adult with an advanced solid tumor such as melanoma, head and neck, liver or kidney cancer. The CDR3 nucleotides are TGTGCCACCAGCAGAGAGGGCGTCATGAGCTCCTACGAGCAGTACTTC. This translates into CATSREGVMSSYEQYF.